This TCR beta chain is drawn from a study of cytomegalovirus exposure and HLA in healthy donors. Germline assignment: CDR1 LGHNT and CDR2 FRNRAP. The CDR3 has 13 residues. V shed 7 bases, J shed 3 bases, and the junction held 4 bases outside the gene matches. It was with 60 Vbeta and 13 Jbeta primers that the PCR ran. Sequenced by immunoSEQ multiplex PCR; TCRdb stores in-frame clones only, minus some. In all, the sample yields roughly 200,000 clones. Sequenced input: PBMCs. This sequence joins TRBV12-5 and TRBJ2-7; 9 nucleotides line up with TRBD1. The sequence was collected from a girl aged 2 to 9 in good health and CMV-seropositive. The CDR3 reads CASDGDRDYEQYF. The CDR3 region has the DNA TGTGCTAGTGATGGGGACAGGGACTACGAGCAGTACTTC.